This T cell receptor beta chain was documented in a study of shared clonotypes between healthy human individuals (dated by TCRdb to about 2020). Regarding the research as a whole: The cohort comprised a couple of women and three men aged 18 to 49 years. Blood TCR repertoires of a handful of healthy adults were deeply sequenced to estimate repertoire size and the extent of clonotype sharing between individuals. Per donor, three plates each were used for CD4 naive and CD4 memory, two for CD8 naive, and one for CD8 memory. Between about 0.8 and 9.5 billion PBMCs per donor were obtained by leukapheresis. To increase sequencing depth and limit assay-specific biases, TCR repertoire library preparation and sequencing were carried out by different laboratories using diverse techniques.

From the germline V gene, CDR1 is KGHSH and CDR2 is LQKENI. Measured from the cysteine to the phenylalanine, the CDR3 is 16 residues long. Only the CDR3 DNA is retained, 48 bases long and in frame from the first base. V drops 4 bases and J drops 0 bases, leaving 12 bases in between. TCR CDR3 regions were amplified from genomic DNA by multiplex PCR using the deep immunoSEQ assay. Extracted genomic DNA from each cell subset was spread evenly across all wells of several immunoSEQ 96-well plates, with each plate serving as a replicate. Each replicate PCR for sorted subsets received approximately 220 ng genomic DNA, equal to roughly 29,000 T cell genomes. Purified libraries were quantified with a Qubit 3.0 fluorometer, sized on a Bioanalyzer 2100, and re-quantified with the KAPA Library Quantification kit. A separate single-read 150-cycle Illumina NextSeq 550 flow cell was used to sequence each immunoSEQ 96-well plate. The original methods were these. Because the immunoSEQ output held only junctional sequences and lacked quality scores, the filtering could not match the filtering applied to full-length reads. Sequences were annotated with PyIR, a Python wrapper for IgBLAST v1.9, and V/J genes and CDR3 were assigned using IMGT germline references. Reads were filtered out if the reads had weak V/J assignments (E-value above 1e-6), no CDR3, stop codons, out-of-frame junctions, or ambiguous translated residues. A V3J clonotype was defined by an identical inferred V gene, J gene, and CDR3 amino acid sequence. To compute the percentage overlap between repertoires, the number of shared unique clonotypes was divided by the size of the smaller repertoire. Richness of each repertoire was evaluated using RTK rarefaction, the Chao1 estimator, and Recon v2.1 estimates of unobserved clonotypes. OLGA was used to compute generation probabilities for all TCRbeta clonotypes that the gDNA method yielded from a handful of donors. TCRdb holds this immuneACCESS table with in-frame rearrangements only. Some clones are missing; in checked studies, unresolved V genes explain under half, and the rest has no known cause. Clone size and V and J calls were adopted from that table, with D and trimming inferred from the DNA. Here the sample has over 1.5 million clones; nearly 99% occur a single time. Of the sample, about 0.42% falls within the top ten clones.

In regard to this clone: Its antigen target is currently unknown. No base qualities exist here, and no much larger clone lies one base off it.

The donors were healthy, HIV-negative adults with no recently reported acute infections or vaccinations. Every donor was a Caucasian adult residing in Nashville, Tennessee, USA. CD4+ T cells were enriched by magnetic negative selection, after which naive cells were positively selected on CD45RA and the negative fraction was taken as the memory subset. Blood was collected by leukapheresis, and PBMCs were isolated by Ficoll-Histopaque density gradient centrifugation and then cryopreserved in liquid nitrogen vapor phase. Analytical flow cytometry was used to check the purity and quantity of each magnetically sorted T cell population. From each sorted fraction, genomic DNA was isolated and quantified by UV absorbance on a Nanodrop 2000c. What the research found in general, with its limitations: Across a few donors, roughly 5.1% of naive CD4, 3.5% of naive CD8, roughly 2.3% of memory CD4, and roughly 0.41% of memory CD8 clonotypes were shared. Based on pairwise subsampling, the degree of clonotype sharing among donors was expected to be affected by sequencing depth. Compared with non-shared clonotypes, clonotypes shared by all four sorted-subset donors had higher generation probabilities. Naive subsets generally had larger estimated clonotype richness than memory subsets did. Only blood was sampled, and tissue TCR repertoires likely differ from those in blood. Incomplete sequencing was indicated by rarefaction of sorted-subset datasets, despite the large sequencing depth. The small number of donors limited the genetic and exposure-history diversity represented.

The rearrangement joined TRBV18 to TRBJ1-4; the D gene lacks a confident call. What was sequenced was naive CD4+ T cells sorted from blood. Sample cell subset or site, as interpreted from the label and publication: CD45RA+ positively selected. The receptor's source is a man aged 25 to 40 in good health. Here the CDR3 is given as CASSHGSSATNEKLFF. The DNA is TGTGCCAGCTCACACGGGAGCTCTGCAACTAATGAAAAACTGTTTTTT.